These 18 T cell receptor beta chains originate from one sample sequenced in a study of cytomegalovirus exposure and HLA in healthy donors (dated by TCRdb to about 2017). Library preparation employed the immunoSEQ multiplex PCR assay. TCRdb limited this immuneACCESS table to in-frame rearrangements with V and J called. A share of clones is missing; checked studies link under half to unresolved V genes, and the rest is unexplained. The table for this sample lists over 85,000 clones; approximately 93% of them were counted only once. The ten largest make up 0.95% to 1.3% of the sample. Sequenced material: PBMCs. The receptors here all came from a woman aged 30 to 39 in good health and CMV-seropositive.

The CDR3 spells CASSPKREGGEQYF. The CDR3 DNA reads as TGTGCCAGCTCACCGAAGCGGGAGGGAGGCGAGCAGTACTTC. This chain joins TRBV18 and TRBJ2-7; TRBD2 matches at 10 bases. V was pared by 3 bases and J by 6 bases, with 5 bases of the junction left unmatched. CDR1 KGHSH and CDR2 LQKENI come from the germline V gene. This CDR3 has 14 residues.

The chain employs TRBV28 and TRBJ2-1, with D maybe TRBD2 (5 bases). V lost 5 bases to trimming and J lost 3 bases, with 14 bases between them. The CDR3 has 15 amino acids. Germline lookup yields CDR1 MDHEN and CDR2 SYDVKM. The CDR3 DNA sequence: TGTGCCAGCAGTCCCACTAGGGCAGTCTACAATGAGCAGTTCTTC. Translation gives CASSPTRAVYNEQFF.

The rearrangement links TRBV30 to TRBJ1-1; a weak D match, TRBD1 (5 bases). Germline V gene data show CDR1 as GTSNPN and CDR2 as SVGIG (reference sequence). The CDR3 runs 13 residues. The V gene lost 5 bases and the J gene lost 0 bases, with 10 bases spanning the gap. The CDR3 is CAWGGSLNTEAFF. CDR3 coding DNA: TGTGCCTGGGGGGGGTCTCTGAACACTGAAGCTTTCTTT.

The chain recombines TRBV6-4 with TRBJ2-7; D may be TRBD2 (5 bases). This CDR3 region has 17 residues. Trimming took off 4 bases at V and 1 base at J, with 20 bases between the two ends. Per germline, CDR1 MRHNA and CDR2 SNTAGT. CDR3 bases: TGTGCCAGCAGTGTCCAATCAGCGGTCGGGGTTTCCTACGAGCAGTACTTC. Translation gives CASSVQSAVGVSYEQYF.

In this sample, this clone turned up a few times. V gene TRBV11-2 combines with J gene TRBJ1-2, with a possible D match to TRBD1 (5 bases). CDR1 SGHAT and CDR2 FQNNGV come from the germline V gene. V dropped 4 bases and J dropped 5 bases, with 14 bases sitting between them. There are 14 residues in the CDR3. The CDR3 region is CASSSRGTDYGYTF. The CDR3 DNA reads as TGTGCCAGCAGCTCGCGGGGGACGGATTATGGCTACACCTTC.

The chain carries TRBV10-1 and TRBJ2-3, with 9 bases identical to TRBD2. The CDR3 sequence is 15 residues long. Looked up from germline, CDR1 is WNHNN and CDR2 is SYGVQD (reference sequence). The ends lost 3 bases at V and 6 bases at J; junction bases unmatched: 7. The CDR3 here is CASSDLAGARDTQYF. CDR3 in DNA: TGCGCCAGCAGTGATTTAGCGGGGGCACGGGATACGCAGTATTTT.

This clone was picked up one time. This sequence joins TRBV5-5 and TRBJ2-1; TRBD1 might be the D (6 bases). The V end lost 5 bases, the J end lost 6 bases, and 9 bases lay between the germline ends. The CDR3 covers 12 residues. Germline CDR1 reads SGHKS; CDR2 reads YYEKEE (reference sequence). CDR3 residues: CASSYRVNEQFF. CDR3 DNA sequence: TGTGCCAGCAGTTACAGGGTCAATGAGCAGTTCTTC.

Only one count was recorded for this clone. This chain links TRBV19 with TRBJ1-5; no clear D gene. CDR3 length: 13 residues. V was pared by 4 bases and J by 5 bases, with 9 bases between. Germline CDR1 LNHDA, CDR2 SQIVND (reference sequence). The CDR3 DNA is TGTGCCAGTAGTAGCTCGGACTATCAGCCCCAGCATTTT. Translating gives CASSSSDYQPQHF.

The chain recombines TRBV28 with TRBJ1-2; 9 bases match TRBD1. CDR3 size: 17 residues. The V and J ends lost 7 bases and 0 bases, in that order; junction bases with no gene match: 12. CDR1 and CDR2 (germline): MDHEN, SYDVKM. CDR3 amino acids: CASTQLTGGIANYGYTF. CDR3 DNA sequence: TGTGCCAGCACCCAACTGACAGGGGGAATAGCTAACTATGGCTACACCTTC.

The chain uses TRBV18 and TRBJ1-1; the D gene is possibly TRBD1 (6 bases). Germline V gives CDR1 KGHSH, CDR2 LQKENI. The length of the CDR3 is 14 residues. Trimming took 6 bases from V and 1 from J, leaving 12 bases between them. CDR3 nucleotide sequence: TGTGCCAGCTCCAACGACAGGAAGAACACTGAAGCTTTCTTT. Amino acid sequence: CASSNDRKNTEAFF.

CDR3 sequence reads: CASSLVRQGFGYTF. Here the CDR3 DNA reads TGTGCCAGCAGCTTGGTCCGGCAGGGGTTTGGCTACACCTTC. The chain couples TRBV5-6 to TRBJ1-2; D possibly corresponds to TRBD1 (6 bases). V lost 0 bases and J lost 7, with 13 bases in between. The length of the CDR3 is 14 residues. Germline values: CDR1 SGHDT, CDR2 YYEEEE.

This clone was recorded only once. Written as DNA, the CDR3 is TGCAGCGTTCGATACAGGGACTACGAGCAGTACTTC. Its translation is CSVRYRDYEQYF. The V gene is TRBV29-1, the J gene TRBJ2-7; D perhaps matches TRBD1 (6 bases). The CDR3 length is 12 residues. The ends were cut back, 5 bases at V and 3 bases at J, with 11 bases in the middle. The V gene's germline CDR1 is SQVTM and CDR2 ANQGSEA.

This clone was recorded only once. The chain employs TRBV6-6 and TRBJ2-3; 7 bases fit TRBD2. V trimming: 2 bases; J trimming: 2 bases; junction bases outside the gene matches: 7. This CDR3 is 16 amino acids long. Germline assignment: CDR1 MNHNY and CDR2 SVGAGI (reference sequence). The CDR3 is CASSYRLAEPTDTQYF. The CDR3 DNA is TGTGCCAGCAGTTACAGGCTAGCGGAGCCCACAGATACGCAGTATTTT.

This clone was seen only once. V usage is TRBV30 and J usage is TRBJ2-3; a possible D gene is TRBD2 (5 bases). The germline gives CDR1 GTSNPN, CDR2 SVGIG (reference sequence). The CDR3 has 14 amino acids. Trimming pared 0 bases from V and 6 bases from J, leaving 13 bases between. This CDR3 is CAWSVSRRGDTQYF. For the CDR3, the DNA is TGTGCCTGGAGTGTCTCGAGGAGAGGGGATACGCAGTATTTT.

V gene TRBV2 combines with J gene TRBJ2-2; TRBD1 is a possible D gene (5 bases). The germline V and J ends were trimmed by 2 bases and 7 bases, with 14 bases remaining between them. Looked up from germline, CDR1 is SNHLY and CDR2 is FYNNEI. This CDR3 contains 15 residues. As DNA, the CDR3 is TGTGCCAGCAGTGAACAGGGCAGATTTGGCGGGGAGCTGTTTTTT. It specifies CASSEQGRFGGELFF.

The V gene is TRBV11-2, the J gene TRBJ2-1; 9 bases map to TRBD2. Per germline, CDR1 SGHAT and CDR2 FQNNGV. CDR3 size: 18 residues. Trimming cost V 6 bases and J 7 bases; bases outside gene matches: 19. The CDR3 region has the DNA TGTGCCAGCAGTCCCCGCGGGCTAGCGGGACCCCTGGGAAATGAGCAGTTCTTC. This sequence encodes CASSPRGLAGPLGNEQFF.

This chain links TRBV10-3 with TRBJ1-1; maybe TRBD1 (5 bases). This CDR3 has 12 amino acids. The germline CDR1 and CDR2 sequences are ENHRY and SYGVKD. The germline V and J ends were trimmed by 11 bases and 1 base, with 11 bases remaining between them. The CDR3 nucleotides read TGTGCCTCCCGACAGCCGAACACTGAAGCTTTCTTT. It is translated as CASRQPNTEAFF.

The chain links TRBV10-3 to TRBJ1-2; 8 bases agree with TRBD1. This CDR3 contains 14 residues. V shed 6 bases and J 2 bases; nucleotides not matched to a gene: 5. Germline-derived CDR1 and CDR2 are ENHRY and SYGVKD. The DNA of the CDR3 is TGTGCCATCAGGGGGACAGGAGCCAACTATGGCTACACCTTC. This codes for CAIRGTGANYGYTF.